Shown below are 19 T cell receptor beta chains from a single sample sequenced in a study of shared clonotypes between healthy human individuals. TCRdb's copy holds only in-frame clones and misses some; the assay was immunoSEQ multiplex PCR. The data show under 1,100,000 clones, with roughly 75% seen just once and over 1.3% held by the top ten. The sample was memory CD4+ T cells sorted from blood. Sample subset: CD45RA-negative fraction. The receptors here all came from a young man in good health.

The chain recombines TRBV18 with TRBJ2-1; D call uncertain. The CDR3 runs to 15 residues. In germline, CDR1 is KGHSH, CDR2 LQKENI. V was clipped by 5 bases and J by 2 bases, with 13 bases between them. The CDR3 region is CASSTYSTTYNEQFF. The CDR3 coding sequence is TGTGCCAGCTCAACCTACTCTACTACCTACAATGAGCAGTTCTTC. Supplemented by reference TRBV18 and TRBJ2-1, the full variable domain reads NAGVMQNPRHLVRRRGQEARLRCSPMKGHSHVYWYRQLPEEGLKFMVYLQKENIIDESGMPKERFSAEFPKEGPSILRIQQVVRGDSAAYFCASSTYSTTYNEQFFGPGTRLTVL.

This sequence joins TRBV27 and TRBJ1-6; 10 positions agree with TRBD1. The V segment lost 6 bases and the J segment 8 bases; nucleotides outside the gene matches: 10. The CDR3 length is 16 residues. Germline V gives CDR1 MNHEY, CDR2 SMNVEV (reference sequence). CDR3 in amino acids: CASSPLGTGDYSPLHF. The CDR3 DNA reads TGTGCCAGCAGCCCCCTCGGGACAGGGGATTATTCACCCCTCCACTTT.

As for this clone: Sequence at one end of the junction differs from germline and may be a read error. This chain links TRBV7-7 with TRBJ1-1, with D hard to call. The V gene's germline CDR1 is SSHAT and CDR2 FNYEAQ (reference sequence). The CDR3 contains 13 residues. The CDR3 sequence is CASSLGRNTEAFF. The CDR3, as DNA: TGTGCTAGCAGCTTAGGACGGAACACTGAAGCTTTCTTT.

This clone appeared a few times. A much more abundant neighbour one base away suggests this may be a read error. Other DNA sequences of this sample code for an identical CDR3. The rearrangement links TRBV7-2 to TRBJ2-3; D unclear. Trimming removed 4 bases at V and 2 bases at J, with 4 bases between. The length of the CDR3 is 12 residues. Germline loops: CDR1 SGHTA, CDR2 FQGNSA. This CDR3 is CASSSYTDTQYF. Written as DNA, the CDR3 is TGTGCCAGCAGCTCCTACACAGATACGCAGTATTTT.

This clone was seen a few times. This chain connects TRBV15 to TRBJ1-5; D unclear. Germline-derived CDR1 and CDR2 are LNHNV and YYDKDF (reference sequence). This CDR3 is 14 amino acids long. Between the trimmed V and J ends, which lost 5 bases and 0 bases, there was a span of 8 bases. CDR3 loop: CATSPGYSNQPQHF. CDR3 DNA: TGTGCCACCAGCCCGGGTTATAGCAATCAGCCCCAGCATTTT.

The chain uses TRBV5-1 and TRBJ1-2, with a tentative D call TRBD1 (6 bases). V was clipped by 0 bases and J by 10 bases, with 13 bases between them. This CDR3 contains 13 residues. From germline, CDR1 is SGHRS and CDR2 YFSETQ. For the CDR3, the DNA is TGCGCCAGCAGCTTGGAGCAGGGGCACGTCTACACCTTC. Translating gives CASSLEQGHVYTF. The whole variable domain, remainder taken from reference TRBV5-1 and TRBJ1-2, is KAGVTQTPRYLIKTRGQQVTLSCSPISGHRSVSWYQQTPGQGLQFLFEYFSETQRNKGNFPGRFSGRQFSNSRSEMNVSTLELGDSALYLCASSLEQGHVYTFGSGTRLTVV.

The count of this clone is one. CDR3 protein: CASSFGLGGTGELFF. The CDR3 DNA reads TGTGCCAGCAGCTTTGGACTAGGAGGCACCGGGGAGCTGTTTTTT. V and J are TRBV7-2 and TRBJ2-2; 7 positions match TRBD2. CDR1 SGHTA and CDR2 FQGNSA come from the germline V gene. Germline trimming cut 3 bases from V and 4 bases from J; bases unmatched to any gene: 5. The CDR3 runs 15 residues.

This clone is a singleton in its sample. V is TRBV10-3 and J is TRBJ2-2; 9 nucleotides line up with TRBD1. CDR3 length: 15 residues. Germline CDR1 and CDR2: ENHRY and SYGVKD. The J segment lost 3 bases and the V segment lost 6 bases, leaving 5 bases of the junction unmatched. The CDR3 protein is CAIRMTGGDTGELFF. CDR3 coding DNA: TGTGCCATCAGGATGACAGGGGGGGACACCGGGGAGCTGTTTTTT.

CDR3 nucleotides: TGTGCCAGCAGCTTAGAGGGGGGCGGACAAGAGACCCAGTACTTC. Its translation: CASSLEGGGQETQYF. The chain couples TRBV11-3 to TRBJ2-5, with D possibly being TRBD1 or TRBD2 (6 bases each). The V end lost 0 bases, the J end lost 2 bases, and 10 bases lay between the germline ends. The CDR3 runs to 15 residues. Germline-derived CDR1 and CDR2 are SGHNT and YENEEA.

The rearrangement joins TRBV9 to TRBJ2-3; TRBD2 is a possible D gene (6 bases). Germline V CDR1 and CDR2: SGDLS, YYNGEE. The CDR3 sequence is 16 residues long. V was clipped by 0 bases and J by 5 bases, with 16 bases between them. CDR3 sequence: CASSVAGPGRQDTQYF. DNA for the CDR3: TGTGCCAGCAGCGTAGCTGGGCCCGGGAGACAAGATACGCAGTATTTT.

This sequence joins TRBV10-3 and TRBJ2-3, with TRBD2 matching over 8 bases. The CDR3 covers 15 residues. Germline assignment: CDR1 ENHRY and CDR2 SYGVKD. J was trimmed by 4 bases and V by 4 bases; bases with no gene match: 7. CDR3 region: CAISGSGSMADTQYF. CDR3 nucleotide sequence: TGTGCCATCAGTGGCAGCGGGAGCATGGCAGATACGCAGTATTTT.

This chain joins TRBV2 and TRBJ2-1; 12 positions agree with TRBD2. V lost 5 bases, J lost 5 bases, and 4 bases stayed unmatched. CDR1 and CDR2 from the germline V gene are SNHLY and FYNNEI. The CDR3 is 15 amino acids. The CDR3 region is CASSPSGRVNNEQFF. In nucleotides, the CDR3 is TGTGCCAGCAGTCCTAGCGGGAGGGTAAACAATGAGCAGTTCTTC.

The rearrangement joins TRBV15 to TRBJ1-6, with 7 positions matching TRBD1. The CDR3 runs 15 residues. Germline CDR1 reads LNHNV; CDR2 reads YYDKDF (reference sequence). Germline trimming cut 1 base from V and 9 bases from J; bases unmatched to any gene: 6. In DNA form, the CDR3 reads TGTGCCACCAGCAGAGTGAAGGAGGGGGCTTCACCCCTCCACTTT. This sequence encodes CATSRVKEGASPLHF. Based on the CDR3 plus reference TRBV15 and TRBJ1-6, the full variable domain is DAMVIQNPRYQVTQFGKPVTLSCSQTLNHNVMYWYQQKSSQAPKLLFHYYDKDFNNEADTPDNFQSRRPNTSFCFLDIRSPGLGDTAMYLCATSRVKEGASPLHFGNGTRLTVT.

The CDR3 loop reads CASSLAEARSPLHF. In DNA form, the CDR3 reads TGTGCCAGCAGTTTAGCGGAGGCGCGTTCACCCCTCCACTTT. The chain links TRBV28 to TRBJ1-6; D is ambiguous. Germline V gene data show CDR1 as MDHEN and CDR2 as SYDVKM. V lost 2 bases and J lost 9, with 11 bases in between. The length of the CDR3 is 14 residues.

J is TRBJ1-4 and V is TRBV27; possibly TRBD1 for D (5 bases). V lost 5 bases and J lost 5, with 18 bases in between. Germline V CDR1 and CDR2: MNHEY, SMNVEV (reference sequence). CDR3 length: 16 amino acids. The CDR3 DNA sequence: TGTGCCAGCAGTCCGTCTATAAGGCAGGGAAATGAAAAACTGTTTTTT. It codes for CASSPSIRQGNEKLFF.

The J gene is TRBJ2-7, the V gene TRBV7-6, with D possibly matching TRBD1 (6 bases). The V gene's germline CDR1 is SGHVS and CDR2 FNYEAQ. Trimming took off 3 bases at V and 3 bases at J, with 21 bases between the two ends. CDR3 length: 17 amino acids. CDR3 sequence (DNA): TGTGCCAGCAGCTTTTTAGGGTTACAGGGCCCACTCTACGAGCAGTACTTC. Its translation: CASSFLGLQGPLYEQYF.

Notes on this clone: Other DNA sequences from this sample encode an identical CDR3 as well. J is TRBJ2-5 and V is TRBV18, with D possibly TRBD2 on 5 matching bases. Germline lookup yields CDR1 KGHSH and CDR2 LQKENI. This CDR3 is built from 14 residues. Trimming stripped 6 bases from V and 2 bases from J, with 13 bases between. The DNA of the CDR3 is TGTGCCAGCTCGCCTTCTGGACTTCAAGAGACCCAGTACTTC. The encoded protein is CASSPSGLQETQYF.

The CDR3 DNA is TGCGCCAGCCGGACAGGGAAGACTCACCAAGAGACCCAGTACTTC. It encodes CASRTGKTHQETQYF. The chain couples TRBV5-1 to TRBJ2-5, with 8 bases lining up with TRBD1. CDR1 SGHRS and CDR2 YFSETQ come from the germline V gene. Losses at the gene ends were 7 bases for V and 0 bases for J; bases not matched to a gene: 8. The CDR3 is made up of 15 amino acids.

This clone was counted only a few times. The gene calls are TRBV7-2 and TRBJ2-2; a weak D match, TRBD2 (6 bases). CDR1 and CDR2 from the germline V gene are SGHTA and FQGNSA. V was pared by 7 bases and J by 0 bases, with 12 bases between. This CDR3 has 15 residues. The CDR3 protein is CASTLQRANTGELFF. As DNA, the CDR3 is TGTGCCAGCACCCTCCAGCGGGCGAACACCGGGGAGCTGTTTTTT.